Included here is one T cell receptor (beta chain) sequence, with context. This clone's antigen is unknown. Base qualities are not provided; no much larger clone lies one nucleotide away. These data are taken from a study of patients and donors after allogeneic stem cell transplantation (dated by TCRdb to 2018 to 2020). To prepare the library, RT-PCR was applied. Sequencing used a NextSeq 550. The raw public reads went through TCRdb reprocessing: fastp at Q25, MiXCR clone calling, in-frame beta chains kept. Each entry merges the rows of one CDR3 protein and shows their most common DNA and genes. The table for this sample lists tens of thousands of distinct CDR3 sequences; almost 7% of them were counted only once. The ten largest clones add up to approximately 30% of the sample. V drops 3 bases and J drops 0 bases, leaving 8 bases in between. The cysteine opens and the phenylalanine closes a CDR3 of 14 amino acids. CDR3 DNA is the only sequence kept; it has 42 bases, read in frame from the first base. CDR1 and CDR2, per the germline V gene (reference sequence), are LNHDA and SQIVND.

The rearranged segments are TRBV19 and TRBJ1-1, with no confidently assigned D gene. The source material was blood, either unsorted or a sorted T cell fraction (not recorded which). This clonotype was obtained from a human donor who was either an allogeneic HSCT recipient or a stem cell or donor lymphocyte infusion donor (not recorded which). It is not recorded whose cells these are; they may come from a transplant donor. The nucleotide sequence is given as TGTGCCAGTAGTATCACTTTTATGAACACTGAAGCTTTCTTT. It translates to CASSITFMNTEAFF.